This TCR beta chain was documented in a study of spatial heterogeneity in lung cancer. Study-wide findings and caveats: TCRs found ubiquitously expanded in tumor appeared in blood more at resection than at follow-up.

Indicated time point: sample taken at primary tumor resection. Patients with untreated early-stage non-small cell lung cancer, numbering some 68, were the donors. Unsorted whole RNA samples from tumor, nontumor lung or frozen PBMC were sequenced. Ten or more counts support this clonotype. The antigen is unknown. A unique molecular identifier was attached to every TCR cDNA molecule. TCRdb ran MiXCR on the 5' RACE reads and lists one entry per CDR3 protein. The sample consists of 20,000 to 25,000 distinct CDR3 sequences, 5.5% to 7.5% of them appearing once. Germline V lookup: CDR1 ENHRY, CDR2 SYGVKD. The CDR3 extends over 13 amino acids. After removal of 3 bases from V and 6 bases from J, the junction contained 5 bases not matched to a gene.

Sample: PBMCs, taken at surgery. The rearrangement joins TRBV10-3 to TRBJ2-7; 7 nucleotides match TRBD1. This TCR was sampled from a male donor with early-stage non-small cell lung cancer. CDR3 region: CAISDSGTVEQYV. The CDR3 DNA reads TGTGCCATCAGTGACTCCGGGACAGTCGAGCAGTACGTC.